This TCR beta chain was recovered during a study of graft-versus-host responses after intestinal transplantation (dated by TCRdb to 2020 to 2022). Turning to the overall study: The transplants that recipients received were multivisceral, liver-intestinal, or isolated intestinal. Anti-thymocyte globulin induction was given to all recipients, followed by maintenance tacrolimus and steroids for approximately three years. After intestinal transplantation, graft-versus-host and host-versus-graft alloreactive T cell clones were followed in the graft, circulation and bone marrow using bulk TCR-beta CDR3 sequencing. To identify alloreactive clones, pre-transplant mixed lymphocyte reaction products were sequenced and then compared with unstimulated pre-transplant donor and recipient T cells. Of the roughly 25 intestinal transplant recipients enrolled in the cohort, one of whom was a retransplant, a few patients without pretransplant specimens were excluded. Donor T cell macrochimerism was defined as a peak of at least 4% donor T cells among recipient peripheral blood mononuclear cells. Samples from a few later patients were sequenced in-house on an Illumina MiSeq with MiXCR processing rather than by the commercial service. Broad study findings and their caveats: Early after transplant, declines in HvG clones were associated with peak levels of circulating GvH clones. In the allografts of patients with donor T cell macrochimerism, GvH to HvG T cell clonal ratios were high. The conclusions were limited by the relatively low number and heterogeneity of the intestinal transplant patients. GvH clones turned up in recipient bone marrow, with some appearing earlier in ileal mucosa or blood, a pattern consistent with an intestinal mucosal origin.

This sample's time point label indicates: cells obtained before transplantation from donor or recipient. CD3+CD4+ and CD3+CD8+ populations were FACS-sorted from unstimulated pre-transplant donor and recipient cells taken from spleen or lymph nodes. Comment on this clone: Its antigen is not yet known. Qualities for individual bases were not recorded, and no much larger clone is one base off.

Preparation of the library involved the immunoSEQ multiplex PCR assay. For most patients, genomic DNA was isolated with the Qiagen DNeasy Blood and Tissue Kit and shipped frozen to Adaptive Biotechnologies for TCR sequencing. Adaptive Biotechnologies carried out high-throughput TCR-beta CDR3 sequencing of genomic DNA for most patients. As for the original processing: TCR sequencing data for around 19 patients were retrieved from Adaptive's ImmunoSEQ software; three other patients were processed with MiXCR and VDJtools. To correct CD4 versus CD8 sorting errors, sequences present in both subsets at a frequency ratio below 5:1 were removed. Because the origin of CDR3 nucleotide sequences shared between donor and recipient could not be assigned, those sequences were removed. At least 2-fold expansion over unstimulated cells and a minimum CFSE-low frequency of 0.002% (template counts) or 0.001% (read counts) were required for clones to be classified as alloreactive. Clones were considered mappable if detected in sequenced pre-transplant spleen, lymph node, or MLR CFSE-low populations of the donor or recipient. The cumulative frequency of alloreactive clones was calculated as a percentage of all sequences, weighted by copy number. TCRdb took this table from immuneACCESS and kept in-frame rearrangements with V and J called. Such tables lack part of the clones; where checked against another copy, unresolved V genes explain under half of the gap, and the rest is unexplained. Clone size and V and J calls were adopted from that table, with D and trimming inferred from the DNA. Here the sample has about 89,000 clones; 75% to 95% occur a single time. 0.1% of the sample rests with the top ten.

Counted from cysteine to phenylalanine, this CDR3 has 15 amino acids. This entry keeps only the CDR3 DNA: 45 bases, framed from base 1. CDR1 and CDR2, looked up from the germline V gene, are LGHNA and YSLEER. V loses 1 base at its end and J loses 4 bases; junction bases beyond the gene matches: 6. The TCR sequence derives from a human donor who received an intestinal transplant. The sample consisted of unstimulated CD4+ T cells sorted from spleen or lymph node cells, taken before intestinal transplant. This receptor chain uses TRBV4-3 and TRBJ2-7, and TRBD1 matches 8 of the central bases. The DNA reads TGCGCCAGCAGCCAAGCAGGGACAGGCCAATACGAGCAGTACTTC. This yields the protein CASSQAGTGQYEQYF.